The 16 T cell receptor beta chains presented below share a single source sample, sequenced in a study of beta chain features in type 1 diabetes. The study reverse transcribed the entire isolated RNA, so it sequenced expressed TCRB transcripts. TCRdb's table, derived via immunoSEQ multiplex PCR, lists solely in-frame clones and lacks some. Among 150,000 to 190,000 clones, 9% to 12% were seen once, and the ten largest hold roughly 0.5%. General study points: Shortening of TCRB CDR3s, moderate but significant, appeared in all four CD4+ subsets of Type 1 diabetes patients.

Antigens of these TCRs are unknown. The sequenced sample consisted of central memory CD4+ T cells from blood. The source is a man aged 25 to 45 with type 1 diabetes.

This chain uses TRBV5-4 with TRBJ2-1; 8 bases line up with TRBD2. The V and J ends lost 1 base and 5 bases, in that order; junction bases with no gene match: 2. The germline gives CDR1 SGHNT, CDR2 YYREEE (reference sequence). CDR3 size: 14 residues. The CDR3 here is CASSLTSGHNEQFF. The CDR3 DNA reads as TGTGCCAGCAGCTTGACTAGCGGCCACAATGAGCAGTTCTTC.

This clone was recorded a few times. CDR3 nucleotide sequence: TGTGCCAGCTCACCTCCTAGCGTGAGCTCCTACGAGCAGTACTTC. Amino acids: CASSPPSVSSYEQYF. The chain carries TRBV18 and TRBJ2-7, with D maybe TRBD2 (6 bases). The CDR3 totals 15 residues. Germline values: CDR1 KGHSH, CDR2 LQKENI. Deletions cut 3 bases from V and 0 bases from J, with 12 bases between.

This clone was counted only a few times. This chain links TRBV7-2 with TRBJ2-7; TRBD2 matches at 7 bases. The CDR3 is 14 residues long. From germline, CDR1 is SGHTA and CDR2 FQGNSA. V lost 5 bases and J lost 2; bases outside the gene matches: 6. In DNA, the CDR3 is TGTGCCAGCAGCCCTGCCCTAGCGGCCTACGAGCAGTACTTC. Protein sequence: CASSPALAAYEQYF.

This clone was detected a few times. J is TRBJ2-1 and V is TRBV28; 7 nucleotides match TRBD2. J was trimmed by 7 bases and V by 6 bases; bases with no gene match: 9. Per the germline V gene, CDR1 is MDHEN and CDR2 is SYDVKM. The CDR3 runs 14 residues. The chain's CDR3 is CASSPASGGNEQFF. Here the CDR3 DNA reads TGTGCCAGCAGCCCTGCTAGCGGAGGGAATGAGCAGTTCTTC.

Only a few counts were recorded for this clone. The chain employs TRBV7-2 and TRBJ2-7; no definite D call. The CDR3 runs to 14 residues. CDR1 and CDR2 (germline): SGHTA, FQGNSA. Trimming stripped 3 bases from V and 0 bases from J, with 9 bases between. CDR3 loop: CASSFSQSSYEQYF. In DNA form, the CDR3 reads TGTGCCAGCAGCTTCTCACAGAGCTCCTACGAGCAGTACTTC.

This clone was seen a few times. V is TRBV4-3 and J is TRBJ1-5; D unclear. This CDR3 is built from 13 residues. Germline CDR1 is LGHNA and CDR2 is YSLEER. The V and J ends lost 5 bases and 10 bases respectively, with 15 bases between them. In nucleotides, the CDR3 is TGCGCCAGCAGCGTCGGGGAGGTAAGCCCCCAGCATTTT. Translating gives CASSVGEVSPQHF.

V usage is TRBV5-1 and J usage is TRBJ2-3; 7 bases line up with TRBD1. With V trimmed by 6 bases and J by 8 bases, 15 bases remained unmatched. Germline V CDR1 and CDR2: SGHRS, YFSETQ. The CDR3 is 15 residues long. CDR3 loop: CASTPQGVGLVTQYF. CDR3 in DNA: TGCGCCAGCACCCCCCAGGGGGTGGGATTGGTTACGCAGTATTTT.

This clone was observed a handful of times. This chain joins TRBV7-2 and TRBJ2-5; the D gene is possibly TRBD2 (5 bases). The V gene lost 6 bases and the J gene lost 5 bases, with 7 bases spanning the gap. This CDR3 has 11 residues. Germline V gene lookup returns CDR1 SGHTA and CDR2 FQGNSA. For the CDR3, the DNA is TGTGCCAGCAGACTAGGGGAGACCCAGTACTTC. This encodes CASRLGETQYF.

This clone turned up a few times. This chain uses TRBV11-3 with TRBJ2-5; D might be TRBD2 (6 bases). The length of the CDR3 is 13 residues. In germline, CDR1 is SGHNT, CDR2 YENEEA. The V gene lost 5 bases and the J gene lost 10 bases, with 17 bases spanning the gap. The CDR3 region is CASSRDFPSDQYF. CDR3 nucleotide sequence: TGTGCCAGCAGCCGGGACTTCCCTTCTGACCAGTACTTC.

This clone was seen more than once but under ten times. The chain employs TRBV6-1 and TRBJ1-2, with 9 bases fitting TRBD1. Germline values: CDR1 MNHNS, CDR2 SASEGT. The trim removed 6 bases at V and 4 bases at J, leaving 3 bases unmatched. This CDR3 region has 13 residues. The chain's CDR3 is CASSRDRAYGYTF. The CDR3 DNA follows: TGTGCCAGCAGCCGGGACAGGGCCTATGGCTACACCTTC.

The chain is built from TRBV5-6 and TRBJ1-1; tentative D call: TRBD1 (5 bases). This CDR3 has 12 residues. V gave up 10 bases and J gave up 6 bases, with 16 bases separating them. Germline V gene data show CDR1 as SGHDT and CDR2 as YYEEEE. In nucleotides, the CDR3 is TGTGCCTGCGGAGGGCAAGGGGCTGAAGCTTTCTTT. Encoded protein: CACGGQGAEAFF.

CDR3: CASRPTGRDTGELFF. The CDR3 DNA sequence: TGTGCCAGCAGGCCAACAGGACGGGACACCGGGGAGCTGTTTTTT. The genes are TRBV28 and TRBJ2-2; D perhaps matches TRBD1 (5 bases). Germline-derived CDR1 and CDR2 are MDHEN and SYDVKM. This CDR3 has 15 residues. With 6 bases removed from V and 3 bases from J, the gap between germline ends came to 14 bases.

The chain combines TRBV7-3 with TRBJ2-1; D perhaps matches TRBD2 (6 bases). The V gene lost 2 bases and the J gene lost 1 base, with 12 bases spanning the gap. Germline V lookup: CDR1 SGHTA, CDR2 FQGTGA. The CDR3 covers 16 residues. This CDR3 is CASSLHPRESYNEQFF. DNA for the CDR3: TGTGCCAGCAGCTTACATCCACGGGAGTCCTACAATGAGCAGTTCTTC.

The chain uses TRBV4-3 and TRBJ2-7; TRBD2 aligns across 11 bases. Germline V gene lookup returns CDR1 LGHNA and CDR2 YSLEER. The CDR3 extends over 19 amino acids. V shed 2 bases, J shed 2 bases, and the junction held 14 bases outside the gene matches. The CDR3 loop is CASSQKHQLAGALPYEQYF. CDR3 coding DNA: TGCGCCAGCAGCCAAAAACACCAACTAGCGGGAGCGCTCCCCTACGAGCAGTACTTC.

The rearrangement links TRBV19 to TRBJ1-1, with D perhaps TRBD1 (5 bases). Germline V gene sequence: CDR1 LNHDA, CDR2 SQIVND (reference sequence). The CDR3 sequence is 15 residues long. V gave up 1 base and J gave up 1 base, with 10 bases separating them. The CDR3 nucleotides are TGTGCCAGTAGTATAGGACAGACTGCGAACACTGAAGCTTTCTTT. This sequence encodes CASSIGQTANTEAFF.

This clone was detected a few times. The J gene is TRBJ2-7, the V gene TRBV11-2, with 11 bases that match TRBD2. Trimming took 5 bases from V and 3 from J; bases not matched to a gene: 9. The CDR3 contains 16 residues. CDR1 is SGHAT and CDR2 is FQNNGV in the germline V gene. The CDR3 loop is CASSPRLAGTDYEQYF. CDR3 coding DNA: TGTGCCAGCAGCCCGAGACTAGCGGGAACCGACTACGAGCAGTACTTC.